A single sample gave rise to the 9 T cell receptor beta chains below, sequenced in a study of T cell changes during pregnancy in multiple sclerosis. Only in-frame clones appear in the TCRdb table, and some are missing; sequencing was by immunoSEQ multiplex PCR. The data show some 54,000 clones, 93% seen once. Sequenced material: peripheral blood, taken after pregnancy. These receptors came from a female donor with multiple sclerosis, enrolled in a pregnancy study.

The chain couples TRBV2 to TRBJ1-2, with 9 bases lining up with TRBD1. Germline V lookup: CDR1 SNHLY, CDR2 FYNNEI. CDR3 length: 14 amino acids. Trimming removed 8 bases from V and 2 bases from J; junction bases left unmatched: 6. Written as DNA, the CDR3 is TGTGCCAGCCAAGGGACAGGGACAAACTATGGCTACACCTTC. Amino acid sequence: CASQGTGTNYGYTF.

The rearrangement links TRBV27 to TRBJ2-1; a weak D match, TRBD2 (6 bases). In germline, CDR1 is MNHEY, CDR2 SMNVEV (reference sequence). V was shortened by 5 bases and J by 11 bases, with 16 bases between the two germline ends. This CDR3 has 13 amino acids. CDR3 loop: CASSDLGTVKQFF. The CDR3 DNA sequence: TGTGCCAGCAGTGACCTCGGGACTGTAAAGCAGTTCTTC.

The chain employs TRBV18 and TRBJ2-7; D may be TRBD1 (5 bases). CDR3 length equals 15 residues. Trimming cost V 1 base and J 0 bases, with 10 bases left between them. Germline CDR1 reads KGHSH; CDR2 reads LQKENI. CDR3 coding DNA: TGTGCCAGCTCACCACAACCGACAGCCTCCTACGAGCAGTACTTC. This sequence encodes CASSPQPTASYEQYF. The full variable domain, with the rest looked up from reference TRBV18 and TRBJ2-7, is NAGVMQNPRHLVRRRGQEARLRCSPMKGHSHVYWYRQLPEEGLKFMVYLQKENIIDESGMPKERFSAEFPKEGPSILRIQQVVRGDSAAYFCASSPQPTASYEQYFGPGTRLTVT.

The count of this clone is one. The gene calls are TRBV1 and TRBJ2-1; TRBD2, the D gene given by the table, was not confirmed from the DNA. TRBV1 is a known pseudogene. This CDR3 has 16 amino acids. The CDR3 spells CTSSPSFSGLYNEQFF. In DNA, the CDR3 is TGCACCAGCAGCCCCTCCTTCTCGGGTCTCTACAATGAGCAGTTCTTC.

The J gene is TRBJ2-7, the V gene TRBV18; 8 nucleotides align to TRBD1. V dropped 0 bases and J dropped 5; count of bases not matched to a gene: 3. CDR3 length: 14 amino acids. Germline V gene lookup returns CDR1 KGHSH and CDR2 LQKENI. The CDR3 DNA is TGTGCCAGCTCACCACCGGTACAGGGGGACGAGCAGTACTTC. Its translation: CASSPPVQGDEQYF.

The chain carries TRBV4-3 and TRBJ2-3; D perhaps matches TRBD2 (6 bases). Trimming stripped 0 bases from V and 2 bases from J, with 21 bases between. The CDR3 length is 19 residues. In germline, CDR1 is LGHNA, CDR2 YSLEER. The CDR3 DNA is TGCGCCAGCAGCCAAGAAGACCCCTACCGGGAGAAGAACACAGATACGCAGTATTTT. Encoded protein: CASSQEDPYREKNTDTQYF.

V is TRBV30 and J is TRBJ2-7; TRBD2 might be the D (5 bases). This CDR3 has 14 amino acids. Trimming left V 0 bases short and J 5 bases short, with 14 bases between. From germline, CDR1 is GTSNPN and CDR2 SVGIG (reference sequence). For the CDR3, the DNA is TGTGCCTGGAGTGTGAGGTACGGGGTGCACGAGCAGTACTTC. This codes for CAWSVRYGVHEQYF.

The gene calls are TRBV7-9 and TRBJ2-7; D remains ambiguous. Trimming shortened V by 4 bases and J by 0 bases, and 13 bases separated the two germline ends. Germline V lookup: CDR1 SEHNR, CDR2 FQNEAQ (reference sequence). This CDR3 comprises 15 residues. CDR3 sequence reads: CASSSGNQDSYEQYF. CDR3 DNA: TGTGCCAGCAGCTCAGGCAACCAGGACTCCTACGAGCAGTACTTC.

The rearrangement uses TRBV5-6 and TRBJ2-5; a possible D gene is TRBD2 (6 bases). CDR1 and CDR2 from the germline V gene are SGHDT and YYEEEE. This CDR3 comprises 14 residues. The V and J ends lost 3 bases and 0 bases respectively, with 9 bases between them. CDR3 DNA sequence: TGTGCCAGCAGCTGGAGGGCCTACCAAGAGACCCAGTACTTC. It encodes CASSWRAYQETQYF.